This entry is about one TCR beta chain. Its antigen is currently unknown. Alongside blood RNA obtained from unsorted whole blood, germline DNA was also extracted. Sampling before surgery obtained roughly 4.1 milliliters of peripheral blood. This entry is derived from a study of tumor-infiltrating lymphocytes in primary liver carcinoma. Study at large: Tumors, staged T1-T3 N0M0, spanned about 4.2 to 11 cm. Broader study findings: Tumor top-250-clone fractions significantly exceeded those of blood (p = 0.039).

Priming with a constant-region primer yielded TCR beta cDNA from 450 to 550 ng total RNA. Generation of the TCR beta libraries relied on three nested multiplex PCR rounds using slightly modified ARM-PCR. Amplification in the first two PCR rounds was performed using TRBV1-TRBV30 forward primers and a C-beta reverse primer for approximately 10 cycles each. Via MiXCR, TCRdb re-called the multiplex PCR reads, giving one row per CDR3 protein. The sample carries 300,000 to 400,000 distinct CDR3 sequences, less than 75% recorded once. The V segment lost 0 bases and the J segment 6 bases; nucleotides outside the gene matches: 3. Germline CDR1 and CDR2: KGHDR and SFDVKD. This CDR3 spans 16 amino acids.

This chain links TRBV24-1 with TRBJ2-2, with TRBD1 matching over 10 bases. The specimen was peripheral blood. This clonotype was sampled from a middle-aged man with primary liver carcinoma and hepatitis B virus infection. The CDR3 protein is CATSDLGGQGAGELFF. CDR3 nucleotides: TGTGCCACCAGTGATTTGGGCGGACAGGGGGCCGGGGAGCTGTTTTTT.